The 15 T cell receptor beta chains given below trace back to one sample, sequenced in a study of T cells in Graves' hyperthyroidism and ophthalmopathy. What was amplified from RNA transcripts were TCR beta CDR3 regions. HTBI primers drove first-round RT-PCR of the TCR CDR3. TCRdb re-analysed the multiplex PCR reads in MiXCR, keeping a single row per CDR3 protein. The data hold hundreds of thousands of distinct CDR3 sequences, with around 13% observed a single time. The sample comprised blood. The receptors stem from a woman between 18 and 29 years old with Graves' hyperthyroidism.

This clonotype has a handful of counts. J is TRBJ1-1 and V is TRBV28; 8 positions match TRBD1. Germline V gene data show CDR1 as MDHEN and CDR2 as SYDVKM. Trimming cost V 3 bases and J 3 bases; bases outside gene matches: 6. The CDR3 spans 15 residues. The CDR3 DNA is TGTGCCAGCAGTTTTGGACAGGGTATTGACACTGAAGCTTTCTTT. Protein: CASSFGQGIDTEAFF.

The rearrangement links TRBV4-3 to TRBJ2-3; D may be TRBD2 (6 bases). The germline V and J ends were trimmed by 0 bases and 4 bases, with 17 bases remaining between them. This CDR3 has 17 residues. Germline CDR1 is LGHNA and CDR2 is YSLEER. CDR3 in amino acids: CASSQDGGDSSPDTQYF. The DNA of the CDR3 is TGCGCCAGCAGCCAAGATGGAGGGGACTCATCCCCAGATACGCAGTATTTT.

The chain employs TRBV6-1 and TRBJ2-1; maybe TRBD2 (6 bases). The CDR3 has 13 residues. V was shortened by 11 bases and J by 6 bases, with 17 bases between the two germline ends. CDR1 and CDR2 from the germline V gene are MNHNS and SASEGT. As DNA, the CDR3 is TGTGCCTCCCGACTAGGCCCCGCCAATGAGCAGTTCTTC. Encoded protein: CASRLGPANEQFF.

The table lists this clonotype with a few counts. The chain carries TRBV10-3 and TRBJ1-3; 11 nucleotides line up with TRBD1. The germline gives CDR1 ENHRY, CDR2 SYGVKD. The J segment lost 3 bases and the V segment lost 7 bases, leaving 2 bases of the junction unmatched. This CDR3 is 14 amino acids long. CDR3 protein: CAIKGTGGGNTIYF. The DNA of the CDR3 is TGTGCCATCAAAGGGACAGGGGGTGGAAACACCATATATTTT.

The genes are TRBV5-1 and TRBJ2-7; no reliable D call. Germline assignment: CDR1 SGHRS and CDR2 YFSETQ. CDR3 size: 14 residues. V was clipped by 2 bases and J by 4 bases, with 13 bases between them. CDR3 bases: TGCGCCAGCAGCTTCGACATAAACCTGTACGAGCAGTACTTC. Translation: CASSFDINLYEQYF.

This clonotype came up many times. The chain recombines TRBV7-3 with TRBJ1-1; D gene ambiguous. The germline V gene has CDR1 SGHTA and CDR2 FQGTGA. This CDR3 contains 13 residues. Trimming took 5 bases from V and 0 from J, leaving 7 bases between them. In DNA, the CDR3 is TGTGCCAGCAGCCCTGATATGAACACTGAAGCTTTCTTT. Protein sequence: CASSPDMNTEAFF.

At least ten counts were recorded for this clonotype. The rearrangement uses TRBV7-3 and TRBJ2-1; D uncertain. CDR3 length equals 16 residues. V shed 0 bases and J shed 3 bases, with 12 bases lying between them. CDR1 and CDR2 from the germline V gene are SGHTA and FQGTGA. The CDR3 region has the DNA TGTGCCAGCAGCTTAACGGGTGGAGAAGTCTACAATGAGCAGTTCTTC. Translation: CASSLTGGEVYNEQFF.

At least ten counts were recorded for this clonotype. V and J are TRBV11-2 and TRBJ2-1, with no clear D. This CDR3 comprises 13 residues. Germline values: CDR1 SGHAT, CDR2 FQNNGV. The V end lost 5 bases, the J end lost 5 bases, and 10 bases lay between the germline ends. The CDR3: CASSQTGNNEQFF. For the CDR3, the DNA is TGTGCCAGCAGCCAGACGGGTAACAATGAGCAGTTCTTC.

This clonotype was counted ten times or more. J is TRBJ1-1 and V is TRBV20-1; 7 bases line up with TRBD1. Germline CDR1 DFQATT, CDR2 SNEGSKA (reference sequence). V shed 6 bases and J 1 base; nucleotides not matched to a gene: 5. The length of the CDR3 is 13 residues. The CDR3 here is CSARDSGNTEAFF. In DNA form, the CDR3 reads TGCAGTGCCCGGGACAGCGGGAACACTGAAGCTTTCTTT.

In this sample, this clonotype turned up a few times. The CDR3 DNA reads as TGTGCCAGCAGCCGGGGTAGCGTTAGCACAGATACGCAGTATTTT. This codes for CASSRGSVSTDTQYF. This rearrangement joins TRBV11-3 to TRBJ2-3; D possibly corresponds to TRBD2 (5 bases). The germline V gene encodes CDR1 SGHNT and CDR2 YENEEA. The CDR3 is 15 residues long. V shed 5 bases and J shed 0 bases, with 12 bases lying between them.

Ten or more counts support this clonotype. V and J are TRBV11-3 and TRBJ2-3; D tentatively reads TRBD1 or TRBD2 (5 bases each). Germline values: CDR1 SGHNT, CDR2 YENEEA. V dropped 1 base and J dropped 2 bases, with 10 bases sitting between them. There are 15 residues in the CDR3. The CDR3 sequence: CASSLGGADTDTQYF. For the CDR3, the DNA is TGTGCCAGCAGCTTAGGAGGGGCGGACACAGATACGCAGTATTTT. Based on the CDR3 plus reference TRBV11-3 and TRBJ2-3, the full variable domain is EAGVVQSPRYKIIEKKQPVAFWCNPISGHNTLYWYLQNLGQGPELLIRYENEEAVDDSQLPKDRFSAERLKGVDSTLKIQPAELGDSAVYLCASSLGGADTDTQYFGPGTRLTVL.

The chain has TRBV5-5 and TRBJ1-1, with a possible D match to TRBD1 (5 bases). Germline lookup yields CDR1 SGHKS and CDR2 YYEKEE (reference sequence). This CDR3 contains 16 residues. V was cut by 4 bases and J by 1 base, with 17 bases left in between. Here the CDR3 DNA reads TGTGCCAGCAGCCTGGGTTCAGGGCAGGGGAACACTGAAGCTTTCTTT. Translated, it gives CASSLGSGQGNTEAFF.

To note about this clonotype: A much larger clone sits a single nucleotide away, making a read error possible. CDR3 sequence: CSVIWTGRFTNEKLFF. CDR3 nucleotide sequence: TGCAGCGTTATTTGGACAGGGCGATTCACTAATGAAAAACTGTTTTTT. The rearrangement uses TRBV29-1 and TRBJ1-4, with 8 bases identical to TRBD1. The germline V gene has CDR1 SQVTM and CDR2 ANQGSEA. The CDR3 length is 16 residues. Germline trimming cut 5 bases from V and 2 bases from J; bases unmatched to any gene: 10.

CDR3 sequence (DNA): TGTGCCAGCGGCGGGACAGCTACCATGAACACTGAAGCTTTCTTT. Its protein product is CASGGTATMNTEAFF. The V and J genes are TRBV5-6 and TRBJ1-1, with 7 bases that match TRBD1. Per the germline V gene, CDR1 is SGHDT and CDR2 is YYEEEE. The CDR3 contains 15 residues. Losses at the gene ends were 7 bases for V and 0 bases for J; bases not matched to a gene: 9.

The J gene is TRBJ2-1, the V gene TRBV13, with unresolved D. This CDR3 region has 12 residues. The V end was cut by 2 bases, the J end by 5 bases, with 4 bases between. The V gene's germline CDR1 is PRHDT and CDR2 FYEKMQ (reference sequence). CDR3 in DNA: TGTGCCAGCAGCTTAAGGGACAATGAGCAGTTCTTC. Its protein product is CASSLRDNEQFF.